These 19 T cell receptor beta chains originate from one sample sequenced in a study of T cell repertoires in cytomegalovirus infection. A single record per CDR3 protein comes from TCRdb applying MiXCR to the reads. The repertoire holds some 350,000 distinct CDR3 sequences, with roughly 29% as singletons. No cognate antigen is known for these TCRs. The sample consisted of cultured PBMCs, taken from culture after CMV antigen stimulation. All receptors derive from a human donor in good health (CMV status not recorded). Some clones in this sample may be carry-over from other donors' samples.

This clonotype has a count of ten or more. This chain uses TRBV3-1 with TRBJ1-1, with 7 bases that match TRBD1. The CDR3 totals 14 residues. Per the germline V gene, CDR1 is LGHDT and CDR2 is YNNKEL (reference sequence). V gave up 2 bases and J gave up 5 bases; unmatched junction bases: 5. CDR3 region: CASSQRQGWTEAFF. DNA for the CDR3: TGTGCCAGCAGCCAACGACAGGGTTGGACTGAAGCTTTCTTT.

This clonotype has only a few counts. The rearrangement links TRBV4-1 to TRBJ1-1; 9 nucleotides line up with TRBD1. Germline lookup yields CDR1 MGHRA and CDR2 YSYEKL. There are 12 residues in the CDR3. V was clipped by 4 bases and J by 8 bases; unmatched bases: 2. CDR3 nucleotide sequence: TGCGCCAGCAGCCCCGGACAGGGGGAAGCTTTCTTT. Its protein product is CASSPGQGEAFF.

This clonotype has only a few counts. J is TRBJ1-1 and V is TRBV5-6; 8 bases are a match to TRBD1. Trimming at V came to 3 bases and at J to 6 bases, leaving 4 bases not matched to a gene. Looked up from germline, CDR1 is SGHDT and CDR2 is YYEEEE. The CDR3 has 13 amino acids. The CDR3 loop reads CASSWWTGPEAFF. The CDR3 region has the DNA TGTGCCAGCAGCTGGTGGACAGGGCCTGAAGCTTTCTTT.

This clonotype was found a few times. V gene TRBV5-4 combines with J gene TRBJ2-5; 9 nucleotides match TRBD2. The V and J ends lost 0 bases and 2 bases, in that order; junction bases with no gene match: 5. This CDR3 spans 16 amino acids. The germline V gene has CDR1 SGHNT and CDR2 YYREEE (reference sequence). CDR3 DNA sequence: TGTGCCAGCAGCTTGGGTAGCGGGGGACTACAAGAGACCCAGTACTTC. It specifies CASSLGSGGLQETQYF.

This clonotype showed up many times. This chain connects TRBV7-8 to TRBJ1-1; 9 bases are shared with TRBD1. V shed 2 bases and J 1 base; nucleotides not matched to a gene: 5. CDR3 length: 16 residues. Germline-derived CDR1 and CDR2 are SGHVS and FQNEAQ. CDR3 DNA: TGTGCCAGCAGCTTAAGGGGACAGGGAGGGAACACTGAAGCTTTCTTT. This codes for CASSLRGQGGNTEAFF.

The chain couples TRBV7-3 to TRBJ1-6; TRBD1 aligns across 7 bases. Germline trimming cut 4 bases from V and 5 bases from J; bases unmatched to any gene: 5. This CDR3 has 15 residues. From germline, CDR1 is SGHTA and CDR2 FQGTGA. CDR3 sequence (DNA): TGTGCCAGCAGCTCACAGGGACAGAATAATTCACCCCTCCACTTT. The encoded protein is CASSSQGQNNSPLHF.

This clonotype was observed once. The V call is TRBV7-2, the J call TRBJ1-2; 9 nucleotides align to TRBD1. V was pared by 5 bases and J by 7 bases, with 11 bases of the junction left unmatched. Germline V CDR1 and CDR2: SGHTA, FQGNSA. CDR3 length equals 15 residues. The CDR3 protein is CASSPSRTGVSGYTF. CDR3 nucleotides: TGTGCCAGCAGCCCATCCCGGACAGGGGTCTCTGGCTACACCTTC. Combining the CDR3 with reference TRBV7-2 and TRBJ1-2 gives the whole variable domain GAGVSQSPSNKVTEKGKDVELRCDPISGHTALYWYRQSLGQGLEFLIYFQGNSAPDKSGLPSDRFSAERTGGSVSTLTIQRTQQEDSAVYLCASSPSRTGVSGYTFGSGTRLTVV.

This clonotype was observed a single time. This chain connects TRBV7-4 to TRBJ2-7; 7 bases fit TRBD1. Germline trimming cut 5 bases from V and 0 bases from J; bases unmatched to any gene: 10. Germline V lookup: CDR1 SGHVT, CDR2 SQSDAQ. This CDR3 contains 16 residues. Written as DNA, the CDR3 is TGTGCCAGCAGCCCACCGGGACAGCCGAGCTCCTACGAGCAGTACTTC. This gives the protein CASSPPGQPSSYEQYF.

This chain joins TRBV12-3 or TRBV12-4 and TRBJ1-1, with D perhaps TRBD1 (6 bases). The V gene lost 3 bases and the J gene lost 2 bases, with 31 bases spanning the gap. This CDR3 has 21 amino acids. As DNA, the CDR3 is TGTGCCAGCAGTTTTCTAGCATTTGGGATACAGGGATCGGGGAGCAACACTGAAGCTTTCTTT. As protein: CASSFLAFGIQGSGSNTEAFF.

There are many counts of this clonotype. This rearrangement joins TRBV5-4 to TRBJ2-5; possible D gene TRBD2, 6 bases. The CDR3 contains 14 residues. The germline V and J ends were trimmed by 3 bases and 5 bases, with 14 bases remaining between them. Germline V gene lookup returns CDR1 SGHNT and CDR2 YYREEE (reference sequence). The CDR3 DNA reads TGTGCCAGCAGCTCCCAAGACGGGAGTGAGACCCAGTACTTC. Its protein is CASSSQDGSETQYF.

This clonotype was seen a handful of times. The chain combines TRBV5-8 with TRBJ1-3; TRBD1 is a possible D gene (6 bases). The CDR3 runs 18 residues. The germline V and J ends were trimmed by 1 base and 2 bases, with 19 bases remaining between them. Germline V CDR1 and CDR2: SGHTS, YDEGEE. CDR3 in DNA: TGTGCCAGCAGCTTGTTGGGTACGCCGGGACACCCTGGAAACACCATATATTTT. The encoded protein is CASSLLGTPGHPGNTIYF.

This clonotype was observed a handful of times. Here the CDR3 DNA reads TGTGCCAGCATTGGAGCGGACCCGAGCGCGGAGACCCAGTACTTC. Translation gives CASIGADPSAETQYF. The chain links TRBV28 to TRBJ2-5, with a weak D call TRBD2 (5 bases). The CDR3 extends over 15 amino acids. Germline CDR1 is MDHEN and CDR2 is SYDVKM. The germline V and J ends were trimmed by 7 bases and 5 bases, with 20 bases remaining between them.

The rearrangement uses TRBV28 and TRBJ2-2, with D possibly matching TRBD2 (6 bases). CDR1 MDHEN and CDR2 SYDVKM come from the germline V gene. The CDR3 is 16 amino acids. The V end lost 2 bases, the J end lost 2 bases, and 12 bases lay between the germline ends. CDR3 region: CASSLRWRENTGELFF. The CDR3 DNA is TGTGCCAGCAGTTTACGTTGGCGGGAAAACACCGGGGAGCTGTTTTTT.

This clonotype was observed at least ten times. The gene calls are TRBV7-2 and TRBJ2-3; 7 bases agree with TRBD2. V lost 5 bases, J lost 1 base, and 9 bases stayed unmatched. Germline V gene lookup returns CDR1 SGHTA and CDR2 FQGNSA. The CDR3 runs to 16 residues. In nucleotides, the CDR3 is TGTGCCAGCAGCCCCTTTATAGCGGGTGGCACAGATACGCAGTATTTT. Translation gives CASSPFIAGGTDTQYF.

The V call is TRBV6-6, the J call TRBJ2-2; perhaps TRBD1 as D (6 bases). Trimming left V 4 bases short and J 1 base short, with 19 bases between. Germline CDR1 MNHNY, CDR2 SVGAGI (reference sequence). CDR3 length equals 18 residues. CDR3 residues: CASSSGRGATLNTGELFF. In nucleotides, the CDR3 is TGTGCCAGCAGTTCAGGCAGGGGCGCCACCCTGAACACCGGGGAGCTGTTTTTT.

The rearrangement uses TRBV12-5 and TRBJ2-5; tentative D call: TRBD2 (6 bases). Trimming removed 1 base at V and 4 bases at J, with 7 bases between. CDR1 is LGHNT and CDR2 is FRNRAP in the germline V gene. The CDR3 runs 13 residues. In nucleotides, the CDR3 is TGTGCTAGTGGTTTGGAGGAGGGAGAGACCCAGTACTTC. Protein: CASGLEEGETQYF.

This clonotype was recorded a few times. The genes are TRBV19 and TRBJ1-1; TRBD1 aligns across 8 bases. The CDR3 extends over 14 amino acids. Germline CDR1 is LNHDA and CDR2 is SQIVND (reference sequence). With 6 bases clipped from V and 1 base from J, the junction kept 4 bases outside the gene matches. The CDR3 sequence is CASRAGTGNTEAFF. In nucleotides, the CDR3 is TGTGCCAGTAGGGCCGGGACAGGGAACACTGAAGCTTTCTTT.

The CDR3 loop is CASSYLGQGETEAFF. In nucleotides, the CDR3 is TGCGCCAGCAGCTACCTCGGACAGGGGGAAACTGAAGCTTTCTTT. V and J are TRBV4-1 and TRBJ1-1; the match to TRBD1 covers 10 bases. The CDR3 loop spans 15 amino acids. After removal of 5 bases from V and 5 bases from J, the junction contained 8 bases not matched to a gene. Germline V CDR1 and CDR2: MGHRA, YSYEKL.

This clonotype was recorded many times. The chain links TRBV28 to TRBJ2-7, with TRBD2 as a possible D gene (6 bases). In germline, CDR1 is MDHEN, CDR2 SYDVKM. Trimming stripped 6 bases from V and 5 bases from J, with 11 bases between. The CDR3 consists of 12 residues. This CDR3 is CASSFGGNEQYF. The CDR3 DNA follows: TGTGCCAGCAGCTTTGGGGGGAACGAGCAGTACTTC.